This T cell receptor beta chain was identified during a study of T cell responses to AZD1222 COVID-19 vaccine. Using immunoSEQ multiplex PCR, the repertoire was profiled, and TCRdb retains in-frame clones only, with some absent. Of about 130,000 clones detected, approximately 88% appear once; the ten largest clones hold approximately 6%. This CDR3 contains 15 residues. The germline V gene has CDR1 MNHEY and CDR2 SVGAGI. The V and J ends lost 0 bases and 2 bases respectively, with 8 bases between them. Points from the study as a whole: Repertoires in all cases were sampled only once the peak T cell response had passed. When two AZD1222 doses had been given, Spike-specific TCR breadth and depth rose. Close to half of spike-specific TCRs reportedly recognize unmutated variant regions.

This clone was detected only a few times. Its antigen is not identified. The specimen comprised peripheral blood, sampled 28 days after the second AZD1222 dose. The genes are TRBV6-5 and TRBJ1-3; no firm D call. This TCR was recovered from an adult who received the AZD1222 COVID-19 vaccine. CDR3 sequence reads: CASSYSREAGNTIYF. The CDR3 nucleotides read TGTGCCAGCAGTTACTCCCGGGAAGCTGGAAACACCATATATTTT.